This T cell receptor (beta chain) was identified in a study of blood T cells in healthy people across ages. A second PCR, run for roughly 7 to 11 cycles, used a sample-barcoded 5' primer plus a J-beta primer mix. A single record per CDR3 protein comes from TCRdb applying MiXCR to the 5' RACE reads. Of 500,000 to 550,000 distinct CDR3 sequences in the sample, less than 25% were seen once. The CDR3 is made up of 15 amino acids. Trimming cost V 3 bases and J 2 bases, with 10 bases left between them. The sample was also linked to a second study, of T cells of mothers and their children. That work states: The extracted RNA was employed in its entirety for cDNA synthesis, at roughly 1.6 ug per 15 ul.

The clonotype comes from a boy under 18 in good health. Sample: blood. The chain combines TRBV12-3 or TRBV12-4 with TRBJ2-2; tentative D call: TRBD1 (6 bases). The CDR3 coding sequence is TGTGCCAGCAGTTTCAGGGGAGTAAACACCGGGGAGCTGTTTTTT. The encoded protein is CASSFRGVNTGELFF.